This TCR beta chain was recovered during a study of CD8 T cells in ankylosing spondylitis. Many counts were recorded for this clonotype. Its antigen remains unknown. Study-level findings and limits: Within ankylosing spondylitis blood, a TCR beta motif made up of several highly homologous variants appeared to be characteristic.

Per the germline V gene, CDR1 is DFQATT and CDR2 is SNEGSKA (reference sequence). The CDR3 is made up of 15 amino acids. Trimming took off 5 bases at V and 4 bases at J, with 21 bases between the two ends. Each CDR3 protein gets one entry after TCRdb re-called the 5' RACE reads with MiXCR. Among more than 400,000 distinct CDR3 sequences listed, 5.3% were seen once. The rearrangement uses TRBV20-1 and TRBJ2-7; D might be TRBD1 or TRBD2, each matching 5 bases. This sequence was found in a male donor with ankylosing spondylitis. Sequenced sample: blood, either unsorted or a sorted T cell fraction (not recorded which). This chain's CDR3 is CSADRAQGAGYEQYF. The CDR3 coding sequence is TGCAGTGCTGACCGAGCTCAGGGTGCGGGTTACGAGCAGTACTTC.